One sample yielded the 31 T cell receptor beta chains listed below, sequenced in a study of tumor and adjacent non-tumor tissue in lung cancer. The library came from three nested PCR rounds adapted from ARM-PCR protocols. TCRdb itself ran the multiplex PCR reads through MiXCR, one entry per CDR3 protein. The repertoire includes roughly 140,000 distinct CDR3 sequences, approximately 64% of them detected once, and over 15% sits in the top ten. No cell sorting was done before RNA was extracted from the tissue. The specimen was lung tumor tissue. The receptors here all came from a man in his 60s with small cell lung cancer.

This clonotype has a handful of counts. This rearrangement joins TRBV7-8 to TRBJ2-3; TRBD2 agrees at 8 bases. The V and J ends lost 1 base and 0 bases, in that order; junction bases with no gene match: 6. The germline V gene encodes CDR1 SGHVS and CDR2 FQNEAQ. This CDR3 comprises 17 residues. The CDR3 DNA follows: TGTGCCAGCAGCTTAGAGCTTAGCGGGACTAGCACAGATACGCAGTATTTT. Its translation is CASSLELSGTSTDTQYF. Full variable domain (missing parts from reference TRBV7-8 and TRBJ2-3): GAGVSQSPRYKVAKRGQDVALRCDPISGHVSLFWYQQALGQGPEFLTYFQNEAQLDKSGLPSDRFFAERPEGSVSTLKIQRTQQEDSAVYLCASSLELSGTSTDTQYFGPGTRLTVL.

This clonotype showed up many times. The chain joins TRBV12-3 or TRBV12-4 to TRBJ1-5; D ambiguous. This CDR3 contains 14 residues. Trimming pared 5 bases from V and 0 bases from J, leaving 8 bases between. The CDR3 DNA reads as TGTGCCAGCAGTATCTATCCTAGCAATCAGCCCCAGCATTTT. Amino acid sequence: CASSIYPSNQPQHF.

This clonotype was recorded many times. This sequence joins TRBV20-1 and TRBJ2-2; tentatively, D is TRBD2 (5 bases). V dropped 1 base and J dropped 7 bases, with 22 bases sitting between them. Germline loops: CDR1 DFQATT, CDR2 SNEGSKA (reference sequence). CDR3 length: 17 residues. The CDR3 region is CSARVPKPGIGHGELFF. The CDR3 coding sequence is TGCAGTGCTAGAGTCCCCAAGCCCGGGATAGGGCACGGGGAGCTGTTTTTT.

This clonotype was recorded at least ten times. J is TRBJ2-7 and V is TRBV11-2; 16 bases agree with TRBD2. The J segment lost 7 bases and the V segment lost 5 bases, leaving 5 bases of the junction unmatched. The germline V gene has CDR1 SGHAT and CDR2 FQNNGV. The CDR3 extends over 15 amino acids. The CDR3 DNA reads TGTGCCAGCAGCCCCGGGACTAGCGGGAGGGGGGAGCAGTACGTC. Residues: CASSPGTSGRGEQYV.

On this clonotype itself: An end of the junction does not agree with germline; a read error may underlie this. V gene TRBV11-3 combines with J gene TRBJ2-7; D might be TRBD2 (5 bases). The CDR3 totals 15 residues. The germline V gene has CDR1 SGHNT and CDR2 YENEEA. The CDR3 bases are TGTGCCAGCAGCTTGGACTCCCTGGATCACTACGAACAGCAGTTC. This translates into CASSLDSLDHYEQQF. The whole variable domain, filled in from reference TRBV11-3 and TRBJ2-7, reads EAGVVQSPRYKIIEKKQPVAFWCNPISGHNTLYWYLQNLGQGPELLIRYENEEAVDDSQLPKDRFSAERLKGVDSTLKIQPAELGDSAVYLCASSLDSLDHYEQQFGPGTRLTVT.

To note about this clonotype: A much bigger clone sits one base away, suggesting this may be a read error. V gene TRBV12-3 or TRBV12-4 combines with J gene TRBJ1-2; D is uncertain. The CDR3 is 15 residues long. CDR3 sequence (DNA): TGTGCCAGCAGTCCCGGTTCTTACAGTCGATATGGCCACACCTTC. It codes for CASSPGSYSRYGHTF.

This clonotype was seen repeatedly, ten times or more. The chain combines TRBV5-4 with TRBJ1-2; D ambiguous. CDR1 is SGHNT and CDR2 is YYREEE in the germline V gene (reference sequence). V was cut by 1 base and J by 2 bases, with 6 bases left in between. The CDR3 has 13 residues. The CDR3 loop reads CASSLLLNYGYTF. Written as DNA, the CDR3 is TGTGCCAGCAGCTTGTTACTAAACTATGGCTACACCTTC.

The chain joins TRBV6-1 to TRBJ2-3, with 12 bases matching TRBD2. The V gene's germline CDR1 is MNHNS and CDR2 SASEGT. The V segment lost 2 bases and the J segment 2 bases; nucleotides outside the gene matches: 5. This CDR3 has 17 amino acids. The CDR3 reads CASSEILAGGLTDTQYF. The CDR3 bases are TGTGCCAGCAGTGAAATACTAGCGGGAGGCCTCACAGATACGCAGTATTTT.

The chain has TRBV12-3 or TRBV12-4 and TRBJ2-7, with a weak D call TRBD2 (7 bases). There are 14 residues in the CDR3. V shed 10 bases and J shed 6 bases, with 22 bases lying between them. The DNA of the CDR3 is TGTGCCAACACCAAAGGGGGGGCGATTGGCGAGCAGTACTTC. Its translation is CANTKGGAIGEQYF.

This rearrangement joins TRBV5-5 to TRBJ2-2; D is tentatively TRBD1 or TRBD2 (6 bases each). The V gene's germline CDR1 is SGHKS and CDR2 YYEKEE (reference sequence). V was shortened by 4 bases and J by 5 bases, with 27 bases between the two germline ends. The length of the CDR3 is 19 residues. The CDR3 here is CASSPGSRTASRGTGELFF. As DNA, the CDR3 is TGTGCCAGCAGCCCCGGATCCCGGACAGCGAGCCGGGGGACCGGGGAGCTGTTTTTT.

V usage is TRBV20-1 and J usage is TRBJ2-3; 8 positions match TRBD2. The V segment lost 8 bases and the J segment 4 bases; nucleotides outside the gene matches: 14. CDR1 and CDR2 (germline): DFQATT, SNEGSKA (reference sequence). CDR3 length equals 15 residues. The CDR3 DNA is TGCAGTACCACGGGAGGGCTAGTGGGTGCAGATACGCAGTATTTT. Translated: CSTTGGLVGADTQYF.

J is TRBJ2-1 and V is TRBV18; a weak D match, TRBD2 (6 bases). V was trimmed by 4 bases and J by 7 bases, leaving 11 bases between them. The CDR3 contains 13 residues. The V gene's germline CDR1 is KGHSH and CDR2 LQKENI. The CDR3 is CASSRDFRNEQFF. The CDR3 nucleotides are TGTGCCAGCTCACGGGACTTCAGAAATGAGCAGTTCTTC. The full variable domain, with the rest looked up from reference TRBV18 and TRBJ2-1, is NAGVMQNPRHLVRRRGQEARLRCSPMKGHSHVYWYRQLPEEGLKFMVYLQKENIIDESGMPKERFSAEFPKEGPSILRIQQVVRGDSAAYFCASSRDFRNEQFFGPGTRLTVL.

With regard to this clonotype: A read error may explain this, as a much larger clone is one base away. The CDR3 coding sequence is TGTGCCAGCAGCTTACCCACAGGGGGCGTGACAGATACGCAGTATTTT. Translation: CASSLPTGGVTDTQYF. V and J are TRBV7-8 and TRBJ2-3; 9 bases are a match to TRBD1. The CDR3 spans 16 residues. Per germline, CDR1 SGHVS and CDR2 FQNEAQ. Trimming cost V 2 bases and J 3 bases; bases outside gene matches: 6.

Comments on this clonotype: A junction boundary mismatches the germline segment, possibly from a read error. This sequence joins TRBV5-1 and TRBJ2-3, with TRBD2 identical over 8 bases. The CDR3 spans 17 residues. Germline-derived CDR1 and CDR2 are SGHRS and YFSETQ. The CDR3 region is CTSSRGLVGVTADTQYF. The CDR3 nucleotides are TGCACCAGCAGCAGGGGACTAGTGGGAGTCACCGCAGATACGCAGTATTTT.

Turning to this clonotype: At one boundary the junction diverges from the germline segment, which might be a read error. The chain uses TRBV5-1 and TRBJ1-1, with 7 bases aligning to TRBD1. Germline CDR1 SGHRS, CDR2 YFSETQ. The CDR3 loop spans 15 amino acids. The CDR3 reads CASSLTGDMNTEASF. The DNA for the CDR3 is TGCGCCAGCAGCTTGACAGGGGATATGAACACTGAAGCTTCCTTT.

A note on this clonotype: Relative to the germline gene, one junction end is altered; a read error may explain this. The rearrangement uses TRBV4-1 and TRBJ2-1; 7 positions agree with TRBD2. There are 14 residues in the CDR3. The germline V gene encodes CDR1 MGHRA and CDR2 YSYEKL. CDR3 residues: CASSLSATSNKEFF. The CDR3 DNA is TGCGCCAGTAGCCTTTCGGCGACTAGCAATAAGGAGTTCTTC.

Turning to this clonotype: Being one base from a much bigger clone, this may be a read error. This chain joins TRBV28 and TRBJ2-3; the D gene is possibly TRBD1 (5 bases). The CDR3 is 17 amino acids. Between the trimmed V and J ends, which lost 2 bases and 3 bases, there was a span of 18 bases. Germline lookup yields CDR1 MDHEN and CDR2 SYDVKM. CDR3 bases: TGTGCCAGCAGTTTAGTACCAGGGTTTTCTAGAACAGATACGCAGTATTTT. Translated, it gives CASSLVPGFSRTDTQYF.

This clonotype showed up just a few times. The chain recombines TRBV12-3 or TRBV12-4 with TRBJ1-1; perhaps TRBD1 as D (5 bases). V was pared by 4 bases and J by 2 bases, with 8 bases between. The CDR3 is 13 residues long. The CDR3 DNA reads TGTGCCAGCAGTTGGGGCCCTAACACTGAAGCTTTCTTT. As protein: CASSWGPNTEAFF.

This chain connects TRBV20-1 to TRBJ2-7; possibly TRBD2 for D (5 bases). From germline, CDR1 is DFQATT and CDR2 SNEGSKA (reference sequence). The V gene lost 6 bases and the J gene lost 1 base, with 13 bases spanning the gap. This CDR3 spans 13 amino acids. CDR3 in amino acids: CSAELVGSYEQYF. The CDR3 bases are TGCAGTGCAGAACTAGTGGGGTCCTACGAGCAGTACTTC.

The chain's CDR3 is CASSFVLENEQFF. In nucleotides, the CDR3 is TGTGCCAGCAGCTTTGTGCTCGAAAATGAGCAGTTCTTC. This chain connects TRBV11-2 to TRBJ2-1; unclear D gene. The CDR3 is made up of 13 amino acids. With 3 bases removed from V and 7 bases from J, the gap between germline ends came to 10 bases. Germline CDR1 and CDR2: SGHAT and FQNNGV.

Note on this clonotype: Its ends do not fully match the called genes, so a read error is possible. V and J are TRBV12-5 and TRBJ2-7, with TRBD2 identical over 11 bases. In germline, CDR1 is LGHNT, CDR2 FRNRAP. The CDR3 is 17 amino acids. The CDR3 region is CASGLVLSSGGSYEPYF. CDR3 sequence (DNA): TGTGCTAGTGGTTTGGTATTATCTAGCGGGGGGTCCTACGAGCCGTACTTC.

Turning to this clonotype: Given a much more abundant clone one base away, this may be a read error. The rearrangement uses TRBV20-1 and TRBJ1-1; D is possibly TRBD1 (5 bases). The CDR3 contains 12 residues. The V gene lost 3 bases and the J gene lost 1 base, with 6 bases spanning the gap. CDR1 is DFQATT, CDR2 SNEGSKA, per germline (reference sequence). This chain's CDR3 is CSASGTNTEAFF. Here the CDR3 DNA reads TGCAGTGCTAGTGGGACGAACACTGAAGCTTTCTTT.

In regard to this clonotype: Likely a read error: the CDR3 ends without its conserved phenylalanine or tryptophan. The chain joins TRBV6-1 to TRBJ2-5; D might be TRBD1 (7 bases). The CDR3 has 15 amino acids. The germline CDR1 and CDR2 sequences are MNHNS and SASEGT. CDR3 protein: CASSAGGTAQEAQYL. The CDR3 nucleotides are TGTGCCAGCAGTGCTGGGGGGACAGCACAAGAGGCCCAGTACTTA.

CDR3 sequence reads: CASGGASGSDEQFF. CDR3 in DNA: TGTGCTAGCGGGGGGGCTAGCGGGTCCGATGAGCAGTTCTTC. V gene TRBV11-2 combines with J gene TRBJ2-1, with 11 positions matching TRBD2. The CDR3 totals 14 residues. Germline V gene sequence: CDR1 SGHAT, CDR2 FQNNGV.

For this clonotype: The CDR3 does not close with the conserved phenylalanine or tryptophan, likely indicating a read error. Because the CDR3's place on the DNA is in doubt, the DNA is left out and the CDR3 is given as listed by TCRdb. CDR3 region: CSVGSGTGGGYIY. The chain links TRBV29-1 to TRBJ1-2; the D segment call TRBD1 is taken from the table without a DNA check. Inclusive of both ends, the CDR3 amounts to 13 amino acids. CDR1 SQVTM and CDR2 ANQGSEA come from the germline V gene.

As to this clonotype: One end of the junction fails to match germline, which may point to a read error. The chain links TRBV12-3 or TRBV12-4 to TRBJ1-5, with 7 bases identical to TRBD1. This CDR3 has 17 residues. CDR3 amino acids: CASSFLLSDRPYQLQHF. The DNA for the CDR3 is TGTGCCAGCAGTTTTCTTCTTTCGGACAGGCCCTATCAGCTCCAGCATTTT.

Here the CDR3 reads CASSFQDRGLSEAFF. The CDR3 DNA follows: TGTGCCAGCAGTTTCCAGGACAGGGGGCTCTCTGAAGCTTTCTTT. This chain links TRBV6-2 or TRBV6-3 with TRBJ1-1; 11 bases agree with TRBD1. CDR3 length equals 15 residues. V was clipped by 4 bases and J by 6 bases; unmatched bases: 7. The germline CDR1 and CDR2 sequences are MNHEY and SVGEGT.

In its sample, this clonotype was seen once. One end of the junction varies from germline; a read error may be responsible. In DNA, the CDR3 is TGTGTCAGCAGTTACCACAGCCAAGAGACCCAGTATTTC. Protein: CVSSYHSQETQYF. This chain links TRBV6-2 or TRBV6-3 with TRBJ2-5, with unresolved D. The CDR3 loop spans 13 amino acids. CDR1 MNHEY and CDR2 SVGEGT come from the germline V gene.

The chain links TRBV20-1 to TRBJ2-3; D gene unclear. Germline V CDR1 and CDR2: DFQATT, SNEGSKA (reference sequence). With 5 bases removed from V and 1 base from J, the gap between germline ends came to 10 bases. The CDR3 is 13 residues long. The CDR3: CSAPRIGTDTQYF. In DNA form, the CDR3 reads TGCAGTGCTCCTCGTATAGGCACAGATACGCAGTATTTT.

On this clonotype: The junction departs from germline at one end; a sequencing error may be responsible. The chain is built from TRBV20-1 and TRBJ1-2, with unresolved D. Germline V lookup: CDR1 DFQATT, CDR2 SNEGSKA (reference sequence). CDR3 length: 12 amino acids. In nucleotides, the CDR3 is TGCAGTGATAGGCGGGGAGGCTATGGCTACACGTTC. Translation gives CSDRRGGYGYTF.

This clonotype was recorded once. One junction end does not reproduce the germline sequence, and a read error may be involved. This CDR3 reads CAGSFTTETKVTQYF. CDR3 DNA sequence: TGTGCCGGCAGCTTTACAACAGAGACAAAGGTGACCCAGTACTTC. The J gene is TRBJ2-5, the V gene TRBV11-2, with D unclear. The germline V gene encodes CDR1 SGHAT and CDR2 FQNNGV. CDR3 length: 15 amino acids.